This T cell receptor beta chain was documented in a study of T and B cells in COVID-19 patients. Across the study: Comorbidities linked to unfavorable COVID-19 outcome were present in about 90% of the 20 active-infection patients. The study's findings and limits: The recovered cohort had 2,000 to 3,000 exclusive TCR clusters, including 30 to 40 low generation probability clusters. Highly clonal in active COVID-19, TRB repertoires exceeded healthy-donor diversity and richness at recovery.

TRB was amplified from around 230-520 ng of blood genomic DNA. Judged by abundance, this clonotype is medium-sized. Its antigen is unidentified. The V gene lost 2 bases and the J gene lost 4 bases, with 3 bases spanning the gap. CDR1 and CDR2 from the germline V gene are KGHSH and LQKENI. This CDR3 is 11 amino acids long. BIOMED2 TRB-A/B primer pools were used in multiplex TRB PCR. Each CDR3 protein is one row after TCRdb ran MiXCR on the multiplex PCR reads. The sample has some 7,800 distinct CDR3 sequences, about 23% seen once. The sequencing input was blood. The V gene is TRBV18, the J gene TRBJ2-7; no reliable D call. The sequence came from a human donor who had recovered from COVID-19. The CDR3 region is CASSPRYEQYF. CDR3 DNA sequence: TGTGCCAGCTCACCAAGGTACGAGCAGTACTTC.